These 2 T cell receptor beta chains share one sample of origin, sequenced in a study of blood T cells in healthy people across ages. PCR was performed a second time for 7 to 11 cycles using a sample-barcoded 5' primer and a J-beta primer mix. Each CDR3 protein gets one entry after TCRdb re-called the 5' RACE reads with MiXCR. The sample yields 2 million or so distinct CDR3 sequences, around 50% seen once. Material for sequencing was blood. These receptors all stem from a woman aged 40 to 50 in good health.

The gene calls are TRBV2 and TRBJ1-5, with D perhaps matching TRBD1 (6 bases). The ends were cut back, 6 bases at V and 1 base at J, with 7 bases in the middle. The CDR3 is 13 residues long. CDR1 and CDR2 (germline): SNHLY, FYNNEI. This CDR3 is CASRDRSNQPQHF. CDR3 in DNA: TGTGCCAGCAGAGACAGGAGCAATCAGCCCCAGCATTTT.

V usage is TRBV5-4 and J usage is TRBJ1-1; no clear D gene. Germline V CDR1 and CDR2: SGHNT, YYREEE (reference sequence). V gave up 2 bases and J gave up 2 bases, with 13 bases separating them. CDR3 size: 15 residues. The CDR3 nucleotides are TGTGCCAGCAGCTTACCGGGTCCGCTAAACACTGAAGCTTTCTTT. This sequence encodes CASSLPGPLNTEAFF.